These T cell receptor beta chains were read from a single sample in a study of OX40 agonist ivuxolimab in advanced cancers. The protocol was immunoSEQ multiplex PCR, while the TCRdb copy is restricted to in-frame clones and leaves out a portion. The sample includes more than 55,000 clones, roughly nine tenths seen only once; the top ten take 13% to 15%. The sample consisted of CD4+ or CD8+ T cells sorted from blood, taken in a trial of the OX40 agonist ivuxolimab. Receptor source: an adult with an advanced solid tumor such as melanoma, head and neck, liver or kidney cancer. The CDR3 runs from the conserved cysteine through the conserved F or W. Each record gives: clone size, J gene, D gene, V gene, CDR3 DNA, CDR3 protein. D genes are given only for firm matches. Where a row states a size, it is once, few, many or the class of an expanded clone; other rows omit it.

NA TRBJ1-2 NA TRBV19 TGTGCCAGTAGTCTTATGTCCCGGGACATGTTGGATGGCTACACCTTC CASSLMSRDMLDGYTF
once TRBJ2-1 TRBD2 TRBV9 TGTGCCAGCAGCGAAACTAGCGGGAGAGATTACAATGAGCAGTTCTTC CASSETSGRDYNEQFF
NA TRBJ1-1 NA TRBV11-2 TGTGCCAGCAGCTTAGTGTGGGGCACTGAAGCTTTCTTT CASSLVWGTEAFF
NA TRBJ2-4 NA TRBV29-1 TGCAGCGTTCGGAAAAACATTCAGTACTTC CSVRKNIQYF
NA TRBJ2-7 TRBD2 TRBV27 TGTGCCAGCAGTACTCTATCTAGCGGGAATTACGAGCAGTACTTC CASSTLSSGNYEQYF
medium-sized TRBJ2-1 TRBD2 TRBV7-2 TGTGCCAGCAGCTTAGCTAGCGGGCATGAGCAGTTCTTC CASSLASGHEQFF
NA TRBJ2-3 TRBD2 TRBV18 TGTGCCAGCTCACTACTAGCGCCAGATACGCAGTATTTT CASSLLAPDTQYF
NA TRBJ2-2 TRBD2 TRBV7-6 TGTGCCAGCAGCGGTCCGGGACTAGCGGGGAACACCGGGGAGCTGTTTTTT CASSGPGLAGNTGELFF
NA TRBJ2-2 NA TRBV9 TGTGCCAGCAGCCCAAGGCGGGTAGTCGGGGAGCTGTTTTTT CASSPRRVVGELFF
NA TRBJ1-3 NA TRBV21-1 TGTGCCAGCAGCAGTCCCGGGACAGCGCCAAACACCATATATTTT CASSSPGTAPNTIYF
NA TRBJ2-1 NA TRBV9 TGTGCCAGCAGCGTGGATCGTCCCGGGGTGGGTGAGCAGTTCTTC CASSVDRPGVGEQFF
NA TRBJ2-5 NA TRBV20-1 TGCAGTGCTAATAACCAAGAGACCCAGTACTTC CSANNQETQYF
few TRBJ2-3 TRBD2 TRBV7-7 TGTGCTAGCAGCTTAGGGACTAGTTCGGCAGATACGCAGTATTTT CASSLGTSSADTQYF
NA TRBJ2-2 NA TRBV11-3 TGTGCCAGCAGCTTAAGGGGTGGCACCGGGGAGCTGTTTTTT CASSLRGGTGELFF
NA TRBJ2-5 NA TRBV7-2 TGTGCCAGCAGCTTACGGTTTGGCGGGAATGTAGAGACCCAGTACTTC CASSLRFGGNVETQYF